Sequencing of this TCR beta chain was carried out in a study of regulatory T cells in long-lasting Graves disease. At least ten counts were recorded for this clonotype. Combining iRepertoire HTBI primers with Arm-PCR of CDR3 regions, the authors built TCR beta libraries. In the original analysis: Sample data revealed about 60 TRBV and under 15 TRBJ segments. TCRdb recomputed calls from the multiplex PCR reads with MiXCR, one row per CDR3 protein. Here the V and J calls rest on TCRdb's processing, not on the authors' analysis. The data contain some 300,000 distinct CDR3 sequences, 22% of them singletons. Regarding time point: persistent/refractory GD, antithyroid drugs over 5 years with positive TRAb. From PBMCs, RNA was extracted and then used to make the TCR library. Sequences were derived from peripheral blood mononuclear cells (PBMCs), sampled when the disease was refractory, from a patient treated with antithyroid drugs. The receptor was isolated from a female donor with Graves disease.

The CDR3 reads CASRTTSVPYEQYF. CDR3 nucleotide sequence: TGTGCCAGCCGGACTACTAGCGTTCCCTACGAGCAGTACTTC. The chain carries TRBV7-8 and TRBJ2-7, with 7 bases identical to TRBD2. With 8 bases clipped from V and 2 bases from J, the junction kept 9 bases outside the gene matches. Germline loops: CDR1 SGHVS, CDR2 FQNEAQ. The CDR3 totals 14 residues.